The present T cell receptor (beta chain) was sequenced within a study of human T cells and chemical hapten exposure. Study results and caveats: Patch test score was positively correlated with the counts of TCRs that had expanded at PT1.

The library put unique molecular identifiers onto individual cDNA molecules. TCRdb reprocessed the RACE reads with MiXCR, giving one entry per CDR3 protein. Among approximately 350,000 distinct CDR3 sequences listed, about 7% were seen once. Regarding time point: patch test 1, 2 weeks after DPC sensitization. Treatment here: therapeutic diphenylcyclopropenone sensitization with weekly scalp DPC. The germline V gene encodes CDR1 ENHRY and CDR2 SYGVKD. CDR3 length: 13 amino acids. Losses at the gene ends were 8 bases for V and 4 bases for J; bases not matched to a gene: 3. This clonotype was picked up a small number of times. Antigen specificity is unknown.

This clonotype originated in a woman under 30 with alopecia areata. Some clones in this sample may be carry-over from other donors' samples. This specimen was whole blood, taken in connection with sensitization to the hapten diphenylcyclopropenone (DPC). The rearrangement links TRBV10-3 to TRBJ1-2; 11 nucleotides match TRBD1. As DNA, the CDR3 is TGTGCCATCGGACAGGGGGCGATCTATGGCTACACCTTC. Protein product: CAIGQGAIYGYTF.